Listed below are T cell receptor beta chains from one sample, sequenced in a study of blood T cell repertoires in COVID-19. Method: immunoSEQ multiplex PCR; TCRdb's copy keeps in-frame clones and lacks some. The table records over 150,000 clones, around 82% of them present only once. The sequenced material came from peripheral blood. The receptors shown here come from a young man with active or convalescent COVID-19. CDR3s leave out the opening cysteine and the closing phenylalanine or tryptophan.

V gene	J gene	CDR3 protein
TRBV12-3/TRBV12-4	TRBJ1-2	ASSYGTGAGYT
TRBV18	TRBJ1-2	ASSPEGRDGYT
TRBV28	TRBJ1-3	ASSLPTGKGNTIY
TRBV15	TRBJ2-3	ATSSAQAGGPGTQY
TRBV23-1	TRBJ1-5	ASSQWSIQPQH
TRBV24-1	TRBJ1-2	ATSDRQGMDGYT
TRBV6-2/TRBV6-3	TRBJ1-1	ASSPPLDSTEAF
TRBV23-1	TRBJ1-6	ASMAGSPLH
TRBV6-2/TRBV6-3	TRBJ2-3	ASSYGLAGGLSY
TRBV11-1	TRBJ1-1	ASSPRQGLNTEAF
TRBV29-1	TRBJ2-5	SVAKPHLAGDQETQY
TRBV3-1/TRBV3-2	TRBJ2-7	ASSQEAGGSSYEQY
TRBV7-2	TRBJ2-5	ASSFIRALERVQETQY
TRBV2	TRBJ1-2	ASSEMASNYGYT
TRBV5-6	TRBJ2-1	ASSFLGQNNEQF
TRBV5-1	TRBJ2-7	ASSVTSGGAYEQY
TRBV6-5	TRBJ2-1	ATTRLAGASNEQF
TRBV11-2	TRBJ1-3	ASSLVWEAGNTIY
TRBV10-3	TRBJ2-7	AISDSGTSSSYEQY
TRBV25-1	TRBJ2-5	ASRRGGETQY
TRBV7-7	TRBJ1-1	ASSLENGLEAF
TRBV12-5	TRBJ2-1	ASATTQGLAASSYNEQF
TRBV25-1	TRBJ2-5	ASSLQGGGTQY
TRBV6-4	TRBJ1-6	ASSGQGGGPLH
TRBV5-4	TRBJ1-6	ASSLNHNSPLH
TRBV28	TRBJ2-3	ASSLRLVSTDTQY
TRBV7-5	TRBJ2-1	VRSNPIGRSSYNEQF
TRBV18	TRBJ1-2	ASSPDRGRVYGYT
TRBV19	TRBJ1-5	ASSITGQAANQPQH
TRBV6-5	TRBJ1-6	ASSAGQQNSPLH
TRBV2	TRBJ2-7	ASNLQGLHEQY
TRBV18	TRBJ1-1	ASSPTGTNTEAF
TRBV10-2	TRBJ2-1	ASSEDRVNEQF
TRBV6-5	TRBJ1-2	ASSYSRDRGDYGYT
TRBV29-1	TRBJ2-1	SVEWRDRQNNEQF
TRBV5-6	TRBJ2-3	ASRQSGTDTQY
TRBV15	TRBJ1-5	ATSSANRGGQPQH
TRBV5-1	TRBJ2-4	ASSLLGASGGYRAKNIQY
TRBV28	TRBJ1-1	ASSLGGTGGVSEAF
TRBV5-5	TRBJ2-2	ASSLDGRWAGGLTGELF
TRBV5-1	TRBJ2-1	ASSEGLAGINEQF
TRBV19	TRBJ2-2	ATPGIGGELF
TRBV11-1	TRBJ2-7	ASSLTSGSYEQY